This TCR beta chain was found in a study of regulatory T cells in long-lasting Graves disease. The CDR3 has 13 amino acids. CDR1 SQVTM and CDR2 ANQGSEA come from the germline V gene. V dropped 4 bases and J dropped 4 bases, with 13 bases sitting between them. This clonotype was recorded many times. Noted time point: persistent/refractory GD, antithyroid drugs over 5 years with positive TRAb. The TCR library used RNA extracted from PBMCs. Construction of the TCR beta libraries employed iRepertoire HTBI primers in conjunction with Arm-PCR of CDR3 regions. MiXCR, run by TCRdb on the multiplex PCR reads, gives a single entry per CDR3 protein. The repertoire consists of 350,000 to 450,000 distinct CDR3 sequences, with approximately 23% occurring once and the leading ten covering roughly a quarter.

The sample here was peripheral blood mononuclear cells (PBMCs), taken when the disease was refractory, from a patient treated with antithyroid drugs. J is TRBJ2-5 and V is TRBV29-1; a weak D match, TRBD1 (5 bases). The clonotype comes from a woman in her thirties or forties with Graves disease. As DNA, the CDR3 is TGCAGCGTTGGTATAGGGGCAGGAGAGACCCAGTACTTC. Translated: CSVGIGAGETQYF.